What follows is one T cell receptor beta chain and its context. Its target is not known. These data are taken from a study of T cell responses to AZD1222 COVID-19 vaccine. Using immunoSEQ multiplex PCR, the repertoire was profiled, and TCRdb retains in-frame clones only, with some absent. This table has around 120,000 clones, about 90% appearing once. Notes on the study in general: Increases in Spike-specific TCR breadth and depth were seen after two AZD1222 doses. After the peak T cell response, and only then, were repertoires sampled. There were mostly white British donors and more females than males, and clonal diversity was possibly underestimated.

The V gene lost 2 bases and the J gene lost 6 bases, with 8 bases spanning the gap. The CDR3 totals 13 residues. Per germline, CDR1 MNHNY and CDR2 SVGAGI (reference sequence). The source was peripheral blood, collected on day 0 of AZD1222 vaccination. The J gene is TRBJ1-5, the V gene TRBV6-6, with D perhaps TRBD1 (6 bases). The TCR sequence derives from an adult in good health. Here the CDR3 reads CASSYGRGQPQHF. CDR3 DNA: TGTGCCAGCAGTTACGGCAGGGGTCAGCCCCAGCATTTT.